These 19 T cell receptor beta chains were sequenced from one sample in a study of regulatory T cells in long-lasting Graves disease. iRepertoire HTBI primers and Arm-PCR of CDR3 regions built TCR beta libraries. In TCRdb, the multiplex PCR reads were re-called with MiXCR into one record per CDR3 protein. The sample holds about 350,000 distinct CDR3 sequences, around 15% seen once. Time point in this sample: newly diagnosed GD, antithyroid drugs for less than 3 months. The TCR library used RNA extracted from PBMCs. The sample was also linked to a second study, of T cells in Graves' hyperthyroidism and ophthalmopathy.

The source material was peripheral blood mononuclear cells (PBMCs), sampled at new diagnosis, from a patient treated with antithyroid drugs. The receptors originated from a woman under 30 with Graves disease.

In its sample, this clonotype was seen many times. This chain links TRBV10-3 with TRBJ1-1, with D tentatively TRBD1 (5 bases). Deletions cut 6 bases from V and 4 bases from J, with 15 bases between. This CDR3 spans 14 amino acids. Germline V gene sequence: CDR1 ENHRY, CDR2 SYGVKD. The CDR3 DNA sequence: TGTGCCATCAGGGAGGGGACGGTGGGCACTGAAGCTTTCTTT. Protein: CAIREGTVGTEAFF.

This clonotype was counted at least ten times. The CDR3 DNA reads TGTGCCAGCAGCCCTCTAGCGGGAGGCGTCGCCTACGAGCAGTACTTC. Translation gives CASSPLAGGVAYEQYF. V is TRBV11-2 and J is TRBJ2-7; 11 bases fit TRBD2. Germline-derived CDR1 and CDR2 are SGHAT and FQNNGV. CDR3 length: 16 residues. V gave up 5 bases and J gave up 2 bases; unmatched junction bases: 8.

Of note for this clonotype: This could be a read error, since a much larger clone is one nucleotide away. No conserved phenylalanine or tryptophan ends this CDR3, so it is likely a read error. The chain links TRBV5-1 to TRBJ2-7; 9 bases match TRBD2. There are 15 residues in the CDR3. With V trimmed by 4 bases and J by 3 bases, 8 bases remained unmatched. The germline CDR1 and CDR2 sequences are SGHRS and YFSETQ. The DNA for the CDR3 is TGCGCCAGCAGCCGAGCTAGCGGGACCTTCTACGAGCAGTACCTC. Its translation: CASSRASGTFYEQYL.

The chain recombines TRBV6-5 with TRBJ2-3; D could derive from TRBD1 or TRBD2 (6 bases each). Deletions cut 2 bases from V and 8 bases from J, with 17 bases between. Germline assignment: CDR1 MNHEY and CDR2 SVGAGI. This CDR3 is 15 amino acids long. The DNA of the CDR3 is TGTGCCAGCAGTTACGCACAGGGCCCCGGGGGTACGCAGTATTTT. Translation gives CASSYAQGPGGTQYF.

The sample holds a few counts of this clonotype. The chain carries TRBV6-5 and TRBJ1-1; D remains unclear. The CDR3 totals 13 residues. The V end was cut by 4 bases, the J end by 3 bases, with 9 bases between. Germline CDR1 and CDR2: MNHEY and SVGAGI. CDR3 in DNA: TGTGCCAGCAGTTCCCCCCTAGACACTGAAGCTTTCTTT. Protein product: CASSSPLDTEAFF.

The CDR3 sequence: CASSQGQFTF. In nucleotides, the CDR3 is TGCGCCAGCAGCCAAGGACAGTTCACCTTC. The V call is TRBV4-1, the J call TRBJ1-2; D possibly corresponds to TRBD1 (5 bases). CDR1 and CDR2 (germline): MGHRA, YSYEKL. The CDR3 sequence is 10 residues long. V lost 1 base to trimming and J lost 13 bases, with 7 bases between them.

This clonotype has ten or more counts. The chain has TRBV19 and TRBJ2-7; a possible D gene is TRBD1 (6 bases). This CDR3 region has 13 residues. CDR1 and CDR2 from the germline V gene are LNHDA and SQIVND (reference sequence). V was trimmed by 9 bases and J by 3 bases, leaving 15 bases between them. The CDR3 reads CASCRQECYEQYF. CDR3 in DNA: TGTGCCAGCTGTAGACAGGAATGCTACGAGCAGTACTTC.

This clonotype was counted at least ten times. In DNA form, the CDR3 reads TGTGCCAGCAGTCTAACCCCGGGACAGGGAGAGACCCAGTACTTC. Protein: CASSLTPGQGETQYF. The chain couples TRBV28 to TRBJ2-5, with 9 bases that match TRBD1. CDR1 MDHEN and CDR2 SYDVKM come from the germline V gene. V trimming: 5 bases; J trimming: 4 bases; junction bases outside the gene matches: 8. The CDR3 consists of 15 residues.

In this sample, this clonotype turned up many times. The rearrangement links TRBV28 to TRBJ2-5; 12 positions agree with TRBD1. CDR1 is MDHEN and CDR2 is SYDVKM in the germline V gene. The CDR3 runs 16 residues. J was trimmed by 2 bases and V by 5 bases; bases with no gene match: 6. CDR3 nucleotide sequence: TGTGCCAGCAGTGGGACAGGGGGCGCGGGGCAAGAGACCCAGTACTTC. Its protein product is CASSGTGGAGQETQYF.

The genes are TRBV28 and TRBJ1-1; possibly TRBD1 for D (5 bases). The CDR3 loop spans 14 amino acids. V was cut by 6 bases and J by 4 bases, with 15 bases left in between. CDR1 is MDHEN, CDR2 SYDVKM, per germline. The CDR3 bases are TGTGCCAGCAGGGGGAGGGGATCGGCCACTGAAGCTTTCTTT. Translating gives CASRGRGSATEAFF.

This clonotype was seen repeatedly, ten times or more. The chain carries TRBV5-1 and TRBJ2-1; 12 bases are a match to TRBD2. Germline trimming cut 2 bases from V and 7 bases from J; bases unmatched to any gene: 7. The germline gives CDR1 SGHRS, CDR2 YFSETQ. The CDR3 has 16 amino acids. For the CDR3, the DNA is TGCGCCAGCAGCTTCGAACCTAGCGGGGGGGTTAATGAGCAGTTCTTC. Translated: CASSFEPSGGVNEQFF.

This clonotype has just one count. A much larger clone lies one base from this, so it may be a read error. V and J are TRBV30 and TRBJ1-1, with a possible D match to TRBD1 (5 bases). Germline assignment: CDR1 GTSNPN and CDR2 SVGIG (reference sequence). CDR3 length equals 12 residues. CDR3 bases: TGTGCCTGGACTACAGGCTGGACTGAAGGTTTCTTT. Its protein product is CAWTTGWTEGFF.

This clonotype was seen many times. The CDR3 region is CASSQDLSRGRDGYTF. The CDR3 DNA is TGTGCCAGCAGCCAAGATCTCAGCAGGGGGCGAGATGGCTACACCTTC. This rearrangement joins TRBV3-1 to TRBJ1-2, with TRBD1 matching 8 bases. Trimming took 0 bases from V and 6 from J; bases not matched to a gene: 9. The CDR3 runs to 16 residues. Germline-derived CDR1 and CDR2 are LGHDT and YNNKEL (reference sequence).

This clonotype was detected many times. This chain links TRBV6-4 with TRBJ2-2; 10 nucleotides line up with TRBD2. Trimming at V came to 4 bases and at J to 6 bases, leaving 8 bases not matched to a gene. Germline lookup yields CDR1 MRHNA and CDR2 SNTAGT. The CDR3 consists of 16 residues. CDR3 sequence: CASSGTSGGDPGELFF. CDR3 coding DNA: TGTGCCAGCAGTGGGACTAGCGGAGGAGACCCCGGGGAGCTGTTTTTT.

The gene calls are TRBV3-1 and TRBJ2-7, with 11 bases that match TRBD2. The CDR3 extends over 16 amino acids. V was pared by 3 bases and J by 7 bases, with 11 bases of the junction left unmatched. Germline V gives CDR1 LGHDT, CDR2 YNNKEL (reference sequence). The CDR3 DNA is TGTGCCAGCAGCCATTATCTAGCGGGGGGAGCTAAGGAGCAGTACTTC. Protein sequence: CASSHYLAGGAKEQYF.

V and J are TRBV19 and TRBJ1-1; D possibly corresponds to TRBD1 (6 bases). This CDR3 is built from 14 residues. The V gene lost 1 base and the J gene lost 4 bases, with 10 bases spanning the gap. The germline gives CDR1 LNHDA, CDR2 SQIVND (reference sequence). The CDR3 nucleotides read TGTGCCAGTAGTATAGGGGGGCTTGGCACTGAAGCTTTCTTT. This sequence encodes CASSIGGLGTEAFF.

This clonotype occurred many times. The rearrangement joins TRBV11-1 to TRBJ2-1; D unclear. The germline V and J ends were trimmed by 2 bases and 7 bases, with 12 bases remaining between them. The CDR3 covers 14 residues. Germline CDR1 SGHAT, CDR2 FQDESV (reference sequence). The DNA for the CDR3 is TGTGCCAGCAGCTTACACTCAATCTCTAATGAGCAGTTCTTC. Its translation: CASSLHSISNEQFF.

The chain couples TRBV4-1 to TRBJ2-5, with 9 bases lining up with TRBD2. The CDR3 covers 17 residues. V lost 3 bases and J lost 0; bases outside the gene matches: 8. From germline, CDR1 is MGHRA and CDR2 YSYEKL. The CDR3: CASSHLNLAGYQETQYF. The CDR3, as DNA: TGCGCCAGCAGCCACCTGAACCTAGCGGGGTACCAAGAGACCCAGTACTTC.

In this sample, this clonotype turned up many times. V usage is TRBV2 and J usage is TRBJ1-1; possible D gene TRBD1, 6 bases. Germline CDR1 is SNHLY and CDR2 is FYNNEI. Trimming took off 5 bases at V and 0 bases at J, with 13 bases between the two ends. This CDR3 is built from 15 residues. The CDR3: CASSSRGRMNTEAFF. The CDR3 nucleotides read TGTGCCAGCAGTTCGAGGGGGAGAATGAACACTGAAGCTTTCTTT.